This T cell receptor (delta chain) was obtained from a study of gamma-delta chains in newborns, infants, children. In the study overall: Microbial exposure reportedly drives polyclonal innate γδ T cell expansion after birth.

TCRdb reanalysed the reads via CATT. Here the sample spans several thousand delta-chain clones, around 3.4% being singletons. V gave up 0 bases and J gave up 1 base; unmatched junction bases: 7. This CDR3 has 19 amino acids. The germline CDR1 and CDR2 sequences are GEAIGNYY and EKD. This clone is categorized as medium-sized. Other nucleotide sequences from this sample produce the same CDR3. V usage is TRDV2 and J usage is TRDJ3, with 8 bases fitting TRDD3. The receptor was derived from a child who was a newborn, infant or young child, either healthy, febrile or measles-vaccinated (not recorded which). Sequencing used blood. In DNA form, the CDR3 reads TGTGCCTGTGACACCTGGGGGATTGACAATTCCTGGGACACCCGACAGATGTTTTTC. This translates into CACDTWGIDNSWDTRQMFF.